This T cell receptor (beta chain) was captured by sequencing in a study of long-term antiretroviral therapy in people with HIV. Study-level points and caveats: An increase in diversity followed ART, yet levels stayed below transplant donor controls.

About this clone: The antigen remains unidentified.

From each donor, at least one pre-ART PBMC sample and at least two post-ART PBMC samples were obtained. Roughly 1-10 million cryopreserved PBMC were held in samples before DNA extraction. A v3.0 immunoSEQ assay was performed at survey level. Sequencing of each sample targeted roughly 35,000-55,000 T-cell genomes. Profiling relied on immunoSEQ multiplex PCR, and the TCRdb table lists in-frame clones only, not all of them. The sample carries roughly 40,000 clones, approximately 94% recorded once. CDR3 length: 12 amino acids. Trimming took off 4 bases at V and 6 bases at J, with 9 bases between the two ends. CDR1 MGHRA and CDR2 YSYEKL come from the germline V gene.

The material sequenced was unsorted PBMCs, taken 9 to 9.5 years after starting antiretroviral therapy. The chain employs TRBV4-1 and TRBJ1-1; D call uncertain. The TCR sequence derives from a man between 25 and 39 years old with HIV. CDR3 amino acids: CASSRDTSEAFF. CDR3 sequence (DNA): TGCGCCAGCAGCCGCGACACGTCTGAAGCTTTCTTT.